This T cell receptor (beta chain) originates from a study of OX40 agonist ivuxolimab in advanced cancers. Clones were read by immunoSEQ multiplex PCR, and TCRdb kept only the in-frame ones, dropping some. The sample carries roughly 100,000 clones, about nine tenths recorded once. Study outcomes and limitations: The investigators did not determine what antigen specificity the expanded peripheral T cells had. Among the lowest peripheral clonal expansion occurred in 0.1-3.0 mg/kg partial responders.

Germline loops: CDR1 SGHNT, CDR2 YENEEA. The germline V and J ends were trimmed by 0 bases and 0 bases, with 6 bases remaining between them. This CDR3 has 15 residues. For this clone: The target antigen is unknown.

This TCR was recovered from an adult with an advanced solid tumor such as melanoma, head and neck, liver or kidney cancer. The chain links TRBV11-3 to TRBJ2-1, with unresolved D. Sequenced here: CD4+ or CD8+ T cells sorted from blood, sampled in a trial of the OX40 agonist ivuxolimab. The CDR3 DNA reads as TGTGCCAGCAGCTTAGACACGAGCTCCTACAATGAGCAGTTCTTC. It specifies CASSLDTSSYNEQFF.